This is a list of T cell receptor beta chains from one sample in a study of T cells after yellow fever vaccination. TCRdb called the 5' RACE reads again in MiXCR, with one record for every CDR3 protein. The sample has some 500,000 distinct CDR3 sequences, less than 15% seen once. This specimen was PBMCs, taken on the day of the yellow fever booster vaccination. Every receptor here comes from a man between 25 and 39 years old who received the YFV17D yellow fever vaccine. Both conserved end residues are part of each CDR3. A D gene is named only where the DNA matches it firmly. Expanded clones are given a class, and other clones once, few, many or no size at all.

cdr3_aa cdr3_nt j_call clone_size d_call v_call
CSVEGGQSTQYF TGCAGCGTTGAGGGGGGTCAGTCAACGCAGTATTTT TRBJ2-3 . . TRBV29-1
CACCFRSSSGSLHNEQFF TGTGCCTGCTGTTTTCGGTCTTCTAGCGGGAGTCTCCACAATGAGCAGTTCTTC TRBJ2-1 few TRBD2 TRBV3-1
CSARDSGTRQETQYF TGCAGTGCTAGAGATTCGGGGACCCGCCAAGAGACCCAGTACTTC TRBJ2-5 . . TRBV20-1
CASSPREGAGDLTGELFF TGTGCCAGCAGCCCGCGGGAGGGAGCGGGAGACCTTACCGGGGAGCTGTTTTTT TRBJ2-2 many TRBD2 TRBV11-2
CASSKPDRAGNTIYF TGTGCCAGCAGCAAACCCGACAGGGCTGGAAACACCATATATTTT TRBJ1-3 . . TRBV21-1
CASSPRRVSGDEQFF TGTGCCAGCAGCCCCCGCCGCGTAAGCGGGGATGAGCAGTTCTTC TRBJ2-1 few TRBD2 TRBV7-2
CSVIRDSPDEQYF TGCAGTGTAATCCGGGACAGCCCCGACGAGCAGTACTTC TRBJ2-7 few TRBD1 TRBV29-1
CASTKTGITGELFF TGTGCCAGTACCAAGACGGGCATCACCGGGGAGCTGTTTTTT TRBJ2-2 few . TRBV19
CASRRLPGAGLGDNEQFF TGTGCCAGTAGGCGACTACCTGGAGCGGGACTGGGAGACAATGAGCAGTTCTTC TRBJ2-1 . TRBD2 TRBV19
CATSRSGSGELFF TGTGCCACCAGCAGAAGCGGGAGCGGGGAGCTGTTTTTT TRBJ2-2 . TRBD2 TRBV15
CASSRSGQDKFPTDTQYF TGTGCCAGCAGCCGCTCGGGCCAGGACAAATTCCCGACAGATACGCAGTATTTT TRBJ2-3 few . TRBV3-1
CAWSGGQGDTGELFF TGTGCCTGGAGTGGTGGACAGGGGGATACCGGGGAGCTGTTTTTT TRBJ2-2 . TRBD1 TRBV30
CASSPGTGYDGYTF TGCGCCAGCAGCCCCGGGACAGGGTATGATGGCTACACCTTC TRBJ1-2 few TRBD1 TRBV5-1
CASSPYPVGGYTF TGTGCCAGCTCACCTTATCCGGTTGGAGGCTACACCTTC TRBJ1-2 few . TRBV18
CASTSGGLAGADTQYF TGTGCCAGCACCTCGGGCGGGCTAGCGGGGGCAGATACGCAGTATTTT TRBJ2-3 many TRBD2 TRBV28
CSVGTGRPGYGYTF TGCAGCGTTGGAACAGGGCGCCCGGGCTATGGCTACACCTTC TRBJ1-2 . . TRBV29-1
CASSFPPAGDTGELFF TGTGCCAGCAGCTTCCCCCCAGCGGGAGACACCGGGGAGCTGTTTTTT TRBJ2-2 . TRBD2 TRBV5-5
CASSDGAHNEQFF TGTGCCAGCAGTGACGGAGCGCACAATGAGCAGTTCTTC TRBJ2-1 . . TRBV2
CASSARGAGGGNEQFF TGTGCCAGCAGTGCCCGGGGAGCGGGAGGGGGCAATGAGCAGTTCTTC TRBJ2-1 many TRBD2 TRBV28
CASSHRVGEAVGTDTQYF TGTGCCAGCAGTCACCGCGTAGGGGAGGCTGTCGGCACAGATACGCAGTATTTT TRBJ2-3 . . TRBV7-8
CASSTDGQETQYF TGTGCTAGCAGTACGGACGGCCAAGAGACCCAGTACTTC TRBJ2-5 few . TRBV7-7
CASSLPSGSGYNEQFF TGCGCCAGCAGCTTGCCATCGGGGTCTGGGTACAATGAGCAGTTCTTC TRBJ2-1 many . TRBV5-1
CASSRQSSALDEQFF TGTGCCAGCAGCCGACAGTCTAGCGCTTTGGATGAGCAGTTCTTC TRBJ2-1 few . TRBV5-5